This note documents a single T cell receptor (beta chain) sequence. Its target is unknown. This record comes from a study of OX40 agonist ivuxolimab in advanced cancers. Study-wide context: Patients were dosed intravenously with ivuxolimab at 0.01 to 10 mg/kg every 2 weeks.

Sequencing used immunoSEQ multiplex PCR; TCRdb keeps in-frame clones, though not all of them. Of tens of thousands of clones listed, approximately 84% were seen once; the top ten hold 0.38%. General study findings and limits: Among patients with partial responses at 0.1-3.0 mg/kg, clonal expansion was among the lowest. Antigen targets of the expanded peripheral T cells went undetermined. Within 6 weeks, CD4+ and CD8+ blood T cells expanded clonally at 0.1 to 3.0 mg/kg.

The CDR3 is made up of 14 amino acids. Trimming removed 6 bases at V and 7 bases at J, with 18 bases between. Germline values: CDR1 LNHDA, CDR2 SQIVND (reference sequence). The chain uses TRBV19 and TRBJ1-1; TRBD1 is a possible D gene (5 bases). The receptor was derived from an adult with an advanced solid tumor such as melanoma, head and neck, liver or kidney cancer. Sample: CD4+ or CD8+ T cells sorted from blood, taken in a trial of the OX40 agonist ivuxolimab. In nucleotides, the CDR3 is TGTGCCAGTAGCACACTCCTAGGAAGGGGTGAAGCTTTCTTT. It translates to CASSTLLGRGEAFF.